This record concerns one T cell receptor beta chain sequence. There is no known antigen for this receptor. No much larger clonotype is one base removed from it; base qualities were not supplied. The donors belonged to the validation cohort of over a hundred subjects, which was separate from the roughly 700-subject first cohort. The data stem from a study of cytomegalovirus exposure and HLA in healthy donors (TCRdb year 2017). With respect to the entire study: According to a later analysis, the roughly 130 validation repertoires were produced on the same platform as the approximately 610 repertoires of the first cohort. The study aimed to test whether signatures of past pathogen exposure could be identified by cataloging public T cell receptors. A separate validation cohort of over a hundred different subjects was used in addition to the roughly 700-subject first cohort. High-throughput TCR immunosequencing, statistical association of individual TCRs with disease status, and machine learning were combined to predict cytomegalovirus infection status.

Overall study results and their limits: The classifier was reported to diagnose cytomegalovirus status with high specificity and sensitivity in both the original cohort and the validation cohort. According to the authors, the approach could potentially be generalized to other disease states and immunological phenotypes. All 120 or so repertoires were used to score co-occurrence in the validation cohort in a later analysis, because that analysis had no HLA typing for the cohort. In vitro tests confirmed that a few of the cytomegalovirus-associated TCR beta chains recognize cytomegalovirus antigens. The study listed 164 TCR beta chains as associated with cytomegalovirus. Across donors, most TCR sequences were observed very rarely, whereas some public TCRs were present in many individuals. A later analysis found that TCRs clustered in the first cohort also tended to co-occur in the 100 to 150 validation repertoires, with 94% of cluster scores above 0.

The method behind the library was the immunoSEQ multiplex PCR assay. Under the source paper's analysis protocol: A statistical classification framework was built for diagnosing cytomegalovirus status from the catalog of TCR beta chain sequences. Here the immuneACCESS table is served through TCRdb, limited to in-frame sequences with V and J called. Missing clones are a known gap in these copies; in checked studies unresolved V genes cover under half, and the rest lacks a known reason. That table is the source of V, J and clone size, and D and trimming were worked out from the DNA. Here the sample has approximately 64,000 clones; around 89% occur a single time. The biggest ten clones account for around 1.7% of the sample. Sequences KGHSH (CDR1) and LQKENI (CDR2) are obtained from the germline V gene. For this chain, trimming is 5 bases at the V end and 3 bases at the J end, and the number of junction bases without a gene match is 11. The CDR3 sequence holds 16 residues, the cysteine and phenylalanine included. Only CDR3 DNA is held: 48 bases, read in frame from base 1.

The chain employs TRBV18 and TRBJ1-1; the central 8 bases match TRBD1. The material sequenced was PBMCs. The sequence came from a young woman in good health and CMV-seronegative. The bases are TGTGCCAGCTCAAAAACCTTGGGACAGGCGGACACTGAAGCTTTCTTT. Its translation reads: CASSKTLGQADTEAFF.